The source of this T cell receptor (beta chain) is a study of CD4 and CD8 cells across lung adenocarcinoma regions. Using its own MiXCR run on the PCR reads, TCRdb lists one record per CDR3 protein. The sample contains approximately 13,000 distinct CDR3 sequences, just under 45% of which appear only once. Per the germline V gene, CDR1 is MNHNS and CDR2 is SASEGT. The CDR3 is 17 amino acids. To note about this clonotype: At one of its ends the junction is not consistent with the germline gene, which may arise from a read error.

Localized lung adenocarcinoma, a non-small cell lung cancer, affected the donors. The receptor's source is a male donor with lung adenocarcinoma. The CD4 and CD8 labels of this study may be unreliable. V gene TRBV6-1 combines with J gene TRBJ2-3; D is undetermined. The specimen was CD4+ T cells from the center of a lung tumor. The CDR3 bases are TGTGCCAGCAGTAGAGACCCCACGGGCGGAGCCAAAGATACGCAGTACTTT. This translates into CASSRDPTGGAKDTQYF.